The 31 T cell receptor beta chains listed next were all sequenced from one sample in a study of blood T cell repertoires in COVID-19. Some clones are missing from TCRdb's copy, which holds only in-frame ones; the method was immunoSEQ multiplex PCR. The table records about 270,000 clones, 80% to 95% of them present only once. The sequencing sample was made of PBMCs or T cells enriched from blood (not recorded which). These receptors were obtained from a man aged 35 to 55 who had been exposed to COVID-19.

This sequence joins TRBV9 and TRBJ2-3; D is possibly TRBD2 (6 bases). V dropped 0 bases and J dropped 5 bases, with 16 bases sitting between them. The CDR3 runs to 16 residues. The germline V gene has CDR1 SGDLS and CDR2 YYNGEE. CDR3 sequence: CASSVGDLTVRDTQYF. The CDR3 DNA reads as TGTGCCAGCAGCGTAGGGGACTTAACCGTTAGAGATACGCAGTATTTT.

The chain combines TRBV27 with TRBJ2-2, with 9 nucleotides matching TRBD2. V shed 5 bases and J 2 bases; nucleotides not matched to a gene: 6. Looked up from germline, CDR1 is MNHEY and CDR2 is SMNVEV (reference sequence). The CDR3 totals 16 residues. CDR3 bases: TGTGCCAGCAGTCCGACTAGCGGACCTAACACCGGGGAGCTGTTTTTT. Its translation is CASSPTSGPNTGELFF.

The chain couples TRBV24-1 to TRBJ1-2; 10 bases line up with TRBD1. This CDR3 comprises 15 residues. Germline lookup yields CDR1 KGHDR and CDR2 SFDVKD. The junction had 3 bases not matched to a gene; V was cut back by 4 bases and J by 2 bases. CDR3 sequence reads: CATSDEGQGNYGYTF. In nucleotides, the CDR3 is TGTGCCACCAGTGACGAGGGACAGGGGAACTATGGCTACACCTTC.

The chain carries TRBV6-5 and TRBJ2-2; TRBD1 is a possible D gene (5 bases). V lost 6 bases to trimming and J lost 6 bases, with 11 bases between them. Germline loops: CDR1 MNHEY, CDR2 SVGAGI. The length of the CDR3 is 13 residues. The CDR3 sequence: CASRPLGAGELFF. Written as DNA, the CDR3 is TGTGCCAGCAGACCTCTAGGGGCCGGGGAGCTGTTTTTT.

V gene TRBV30 combines with J gene TRBJ1-3; no definite D call. The CDR3 is 14 residues long. CDR1 GTSNPN and CDR2 SVGIG come from the germline V gene (reference sequence). Trimming shortened V by 0 bases and J by 1 base, and 7 bases separated the two germline ends. For the CDR3, the DNA is TGTGCCTGGAGTGTGCCGGTATCTGGAAACACCATATATTTT. Translation: CAWSVPVSGNTIYF. The complete variable domain, with remaining parts taken from reference TRBV30 and TRBJ1-3, reads SQTIHQWPATLVQPVGSPLSLECTVEGTSNPNLYWYRQAAGRGLQLLFYSVGIGQISSEVPQNLSASRPQDRQFILSSKKLLLSDSGFYLCAWSVPVSGNTIYFGEGSWLTVV.

V is TRBV6-2 or TRBV6-3 and J is TRBJ2-2, with TRBD2 as a possible D gene (6 bases). Germline V gene lookup returns CDR1 MNHEY and CDR2 SVGEGT. V lost 4 bases to trimming and J lost 9 bases, with 9 bases between them. This CDR3 region has 12 residues. The CDR3 sequence: CASSSSERELFF. CDR3 coding DNA: TGTGCCAGCAGTTCTAGCGAGCGGGAGCTGTTTTTT.

The genes are TRBV29-1 and TRBJ2-1, with 8 bases matching TRBD2. The junction had 8 bases not matched to a gene; V was cut back by 6 bases and J by 4 bases. This CDR3 comprises 14 residues. Germline V gene lookup returns CDR1 SQVTM and CDR2 ANQGSEA. The CDR3 DNA follows: TGCAGCGTCCGTATAGCGGGATCTTACAATGAGCAGTTCTTC. Encoded protein: CSVRIAGSYNEQFF.

The J gene is TRBJ2-6, the V gene TRBV12-5; 11 nucleotides align to TRBD2. The trim removed 6 bases at V and 15 bases at J, leaving 10 bases unmatched. Germline CDR1 and CDR2: LGHNT and FRNRAP. The CDR3 length is 14 residues. CDR3 sequence: CASGPPTSGTALTF. The CDR3 DNA reads as TGTGCTAGTGGCCCACCGACTAGCGGGACGGCCCTGACTTTC.

V and J are TRBV21-1 and TRBJ1-2. TRBV21-1 is noted as a pseudogene. The CDR3 length is 14 residues. CDR3 DNA: TGTGCCAGCAGCGGCCCCCGGGACTGCTATGGCTACACCTTC. This encodes CASSGPRDCYGYTF.

This sequence joins TRBV18 and TRBJ1-5, with no clear D. The ends were cut back, 6 bases at V and 0 bases at J, with 9 bases in the middle. CDR1 is KGHSH and CDR2 is LQKENI in the germline V gene. The length of the CDR3 is 14 residues. In DNA form, the CDR3 reads TGTGCCAGCTCTCGGGATTATAGCAATCAGCCCCAGCATTTT. Amino acid sequence: CASSRDYSNQPQHF.

The chain carries TRBV9 and TRBJ2-7, with a weak D call TRBD2 (5 bases). The CDR3 extends over 16 amino acids. The V gene's germline CDR1 is SGDLS and CDR2 YYNGEE. V shed 1 base and J shed 4 bases, with 18 bases lying between them. The CDR3 nucleotides read TGTGCCAGCAGCGTAACCAGCACGGCTAGCCGATACGAGCAGTACTTC. Its translation: CASSVTSTASRYEQYF.

The chain recombines TRBV20-1 with TRBJ2-7; D unresolved. The V gene's germline CDR1 is DFQATT and CDR2 SNEGSKA (reference sequence). Trimming removed 0 bases from V and 4 bases from J, with 4 bases in between. This CDR3 is 11 amino acids long. The CDR3 bases are TGCAGTGCTAGAGATGAGTACGAGCAGTACTTC. It specifies CSARDEYEQYF.

This chain joins TRBV5-1 and TRBJ2-1, with 8 nucleotides matching TRBD2. The germline V gene has CDR1 SGHRS and CDR2 YFSETQ. With V trimmed by 1 base and J by 0 bases, 3 bases remained unmatched. The CDR3 runs 16 residues. The CDR3, as DNA: TGCGCCAGCAGCTTGTTAAGCGGGAGCTCCTACAATGAGCAGTTCTTC. Its protein is CASSLLSGSSYNEQFF.

This chain uses TRBV30 with TRBJ2-2, with 13 bases aligning to TRBD2. J gave up 2 bases and V 2 bases, and 8 bases lay outside the gene matches. Germline V gene data show CDR1 as GTSNPN and CDR2 as SVGIG (reference sequence). The CDR3 is 18 amino acids. The DNA of the CDR3 is TGTGCCTGGAGTAAACTAGCGGGAGGGCCATCAAACACCGGGGAGCTGTTTTTT. Its translation: CAWSKLAGGPSNTGELFF.

V gene TRBV5-1 combines with J gene TRBJ1-2; 8 bases are shared with TRBD1. Losses at the gene ends were 3 bases for V and 2 bases for J; bases not matched to a gene: 12. The CDR3 consists of 17 residues. Germline V CDR1 and CDR2: SGHRS, YFSETQ. The CDR3 coding sequence is TGCGCCAGCAGCTCGGACAGGGAAAGGGGAATAAACTATGGCTACACCTTC. Residues: CASSSDRERGINYGYTF.

The V gene is TRBV6-5, the J gene TRBJ2-4; tentatively, D is TRBD2 (6 bases). The germline gives CDR1 MNHEY, CDR2 SVGAGI. The CDR3 length is 15 residues. Trimming removed 6 bases at V and 0 bases at J, with 12 bases between. The CDR3 is CASRKAGLAKNIQYF. The DNA of the CDR3 is TGTGCCAGCAGGAAAGCGGGTCTAGCCAAAAACATTCAGTACTTC.

In its sample, this clone was seen once. The CDR3 reads CASIRGTEAFF. For the CDR3, the DNA is TGTGCCAGCATCCGAGGCACTGAAGCTTTCTTT. The chain carries TRBV2 and TRBJ1-1; D uncertain. Looked up from germline, CDR1 is SNHLY and CDR2 is FYNNEI. This CDR3 has 11 amino acids. V shed 7 bases and J shed 4 bases, with 7 bases lying between them.

The J gene is TRBJ1-2, the V gene TRBV7-2; D not resolved. Trimming shortened V by 0 bases and J by 3 bases, and 17 bases separated the two germline ends. The CDR3 runs 17 residues. Germline lookup yields CDR1 SGHTA and CDR2 FQGNSA. The DNA for the CDR3 is TGTGCCAGCAGCTTAGCGCTGAGTTTTACCACGGACTATGGCTACACCTTC. Its protein product is CASSLALSFTTDYGYTF.

This chain uses TRBV18 with TRBJ2-1; D is possibly TRBD2 (6 bases). Germline V gene lookup returns CDR1 KGHSH and CDR2 LQKENI. V dropped 4 bases and J dropped 0 bases, with 10 bases sitting between them. There are 15 residues in the CDR3. The DNA of the CDR3 is TGTGCCAGCTCACTTACGACTAGCTCCTACAATGAGCAGTTCTTC. It is translated as CASSLTTSSYNEQFF.

Written as DNA, the CDR3 is TGTGCCAGTAGTTTCAGCGGGTCTCCCTCCTACGAGCAGTACTTC. This gives the protein CASSFSGSPSYEQYF. The chain is built from TRBV19 and TRBJ2-7, with D possibly being TRBD2 (6 bases). This CDR3 has 15 residues. Trimming removed 5 bases at V and 0 bases at J, with 14 bases between. Germline V lookup: CDR1 LNHDA, CDR2 SQIVND (reference sequence).

The chain employs TRBV4-3 and TRBJ1-2; TRBD1 agrees at 8 bases. The J segment lost 1 base and the V segment lost 0 bases, leaving 4 bases of the junction unmatched. CDR3 length equals 16 residues. Germline CDR1 is LGHNA and CDR2 is YSLEER. The chain's CDR3 is CASSQDRTGSNYGYTF. In DNA form, the CDR3 reads TGCGCCAGCAGCCAAGATAGGACAGGGAGTAACTATGGCTACACCTTC.

This clone was detected once. This rearrangement joins TRBV4-3 to TRBJ2-3, with 8 bases fitting TRBD2. CDR1 is LGHNA and CDR2 is YSLEER in the germline V gene. The CDR3 totals 21 residues. The V segment lost 1 base and the J segment 3 bases; nucleotides outside the gene matches: 21. The CDR3 DNA is TGCGCCAGCAGCCAAGTGGACCCCGGGAGGGTGTTTATGTGGGATACAGATACGCAGTATTTT. Amino acids: CASSQVDPGRVFMWDTDTQYF.

The chain joins TRBV28 to TRBJ1-5; TRBD1 is a possible D gene (5 bases). The germline V gene encodes CDR1 MDHEN and CDR2 SYDVKM. V was trimmed by 2 bases and J by 1 base, leaving 9 bases between them. This CDR3 is built from 15 residues. This CDR3 is CASSLGAVSNQPQHF. The DNA for the CDR3 is TGTGCCAGCAGTTTAGGGGCGGTAAGCAATCAGCCCCAGCATTTT.

The chain uses TRBV24-1 and TRBJ2-3; D uncertain. Germline V lookup: CDR1 KGHDR, CDR2 SFDVKD. CDR3 length equals 14 residues. Deletions cut 4 bases from V and 5 bases from J, with 12 bases between. This CDR3 reads CATSEPHSVDTQYF. Here the CDR3 DNA reads TGTGCCACCAGTGAACCTCACTCGGTAGATACGCAGTATTTT.

The chain recombines TRBV18 with TRBJ2-6; D unresolved. The CDR3 is made up of 16 amino acids. Trimming removed 4 bases from V and 0 bases from J, with 10 bases in between. Germline loops: CDR1 KGHSH, CDR2 LQKENI. Here the CDR3 reads CASSLAVISGANVLTF. In DNA, the CDR3 is TGTGCCAGCTCACTGGCAGTGATCTCTGGGGCCAACGTCCTGACTTTC. Using reference TRBV18 and TRBJ2-6 for the parts outside the CDR3, the full variable domain is NAGVMQNPRHLVRRRGQEARLRCSPMKGHSHVYWYRQLPEEGLKFMVYLQKENIIDESGMPKERFSAEFPKEGPSILRIQQVVRGDSAAYFCASSLAVISGANVLTFGAGSRLTVL.

This chain links TRBV30 with TRBJ1-3, with D unclear. Trimming cost V 2 bases and J 0 bases, with 5 bases left between them. Germline V lookup: CDR1 GTSNPN, CDR2 SVGIG (reference sequence). The CDR3 runs to 13 residues. This chain's CDR3 is CAWSLGSGNTIYF. The CDR3 DNA sequence: TGTGCCTGGAGTCTAGGCTCTGGAAACACCATATATTTT.

The chain couples TRBV28 to TRBJ2-7; D may be TRBD1 (6 bases). The CDR3 spans 19 residues. Germline assignment: CDR1 MDHEN and CDR2 SYDVKM. V was shortened by 4 bases and J by 0 bases, with 25 bases between the two germline ends. DNA of the CDR3: TGTGCCAGCAGTTCACGAAGAACTTTACAGGGACACAGCTCCTACGAGCAGTACTTC. Encoded protein: CASSSRRTLQGHSSYEQYF.

The chain joins TRBV9 to TRBJ2-1; 7 bases map to TRBD2. CDR1 is SGDLS and CDR2 is YYNGEE in the germline V gene. This CDR3 is built from 15 residues. Losses at the gene ends were 4 bases for V and 3 bases for J; bases not matched to a gene: 7. The CDR3 coding sequence is TGTGCCAGCAGCTCTCCGGGGGGAGACTACAATGAGCAGTTCTTC. Protein: CASSSPGGDYNEQFF.

CDR3 sequence: CASSPDTYTEAFF. CDR3 bases: TGCGCCAGCAGCCCGGACACCTACACTGAAGCTTTCTTT. The J gene is TRBJ1-1, the V gene TRBV5-1, with D possibly being TRBD1 (5 bases). The germline V gene encodes CDR1 SGHRS and CDR2 YFSETQ. Trimming left V 4 bases short and J 3 bases short, with 10 bases between. The CDR3 has 13 residues.

The sample holds one count of this clone. V and J are TRBV13 and TRBJ2-1, with 13 nucleotides matching TRBD2. The CDR3 is 15 amino acids. CDR1 and CDR2 from the germline V gene are PRHDT and FYEKMQ (reference sequence). V lost 5 bases, J lost 8 bases, and 6 bases stayed unmatched. CDR3 protein: CASSTGTSGKDEQFF. The CDR3 DNA is TGTGCCAGCAGCACCGGGACTAGCGGGAAAGATGAGCAGTTCTTC. The entire variable domain, with the rest obtained from reference TRBV13 and TRBJ2-1, is as follows: AAGVIQSPRHLIKEKRETATLKCYPIPRHDTVYWYQQGPGQDPQFLISFYEKMQSDKGSIPDRFSAQQFSDYHSELNMSSLELGDSALYFCASSTGTSGKDEQFFGPGTRLTVL.

V usage is TRBV30 and J usage is TRBJ2-4; 11 positions agree with TRBD1. CDR3 size: 14 residues. Germline CDR1 reads GTSNPN; CDR2 reads SVGIG (reference sequence). V gave up 4 bases and J gave up 8 bases; unmatched junction bases: 7. CDR3 nucleotides: TGTGCCTGGACCGGGACAGGGGGAACAGACATTCAGTACTTC. It encodes CAWTGTGGTDIQYF.